This passage covers 3 T cell receptor beta chains from one sample sequenced in a study of T cell changes during pregnancy in multiple sclerosis. Method: immunoSEQ multiplex PCR; TCRdb's copy keeps in-frame clones and lacks some. The sample records about 59,000 clones, roughly 94% being singletons. Material: CD8+ T cells from peripheral blood mononuclear cells, obtained after pregnancy. These receptors were collected from a female donor with multiple sclerosis, enrolled in a pregnancy study.

This chain connects TRBV27 to TRBJ2-6, with D uncertain. The germline gives CDR1 MNHEY, CDR2 SMNVEV (reference sequence). The CDR3 consists of 15 residues. V was shortened by 4 bases and J by 0 bases, with 7 bases between the two germline ends. The CDR3 spells CASSSRFSGANVLTF. CDR3 nucleotide sequence: TGTGCCAGCAGTTCGCGCTTCTCTGGGGCCAACGTCCTGACTTTC.

This clone was seen just once. The CDR3 nucleotides read TGTGCCAGCAGACCGACTAGCGGGAGAGATGAGCAGTTCTTC. Amino acids: CASRPTSGRDEQFF. The J gene is TRBJ2-1, the V gene TRBV6-6; 12 positions match TRBD2. With V trimmed by 6 bases and J by 8 bases, 5 bases remained unmatched. The CDR3 consists of 14 residues. CDR1 and CDR2 (germline): MNHNY, SVGAGI (reference sequence).

The chain is built from TRBV11-2 and TRBJ2-7; D is unresolved. Deletions cut 1 base from V and 6 bases from J, with 10 bases between. The CDR3 has 13 residues. Germline V gene data show CDR1 as SGHAT and CDR2 as FQNNGV. The CDR3 nucleotides read TGTGCCAGCAGCTTAGGCGGTAGCCTCGAGCAGTACTTC. Translating gives CASSLGGSLEQYF.